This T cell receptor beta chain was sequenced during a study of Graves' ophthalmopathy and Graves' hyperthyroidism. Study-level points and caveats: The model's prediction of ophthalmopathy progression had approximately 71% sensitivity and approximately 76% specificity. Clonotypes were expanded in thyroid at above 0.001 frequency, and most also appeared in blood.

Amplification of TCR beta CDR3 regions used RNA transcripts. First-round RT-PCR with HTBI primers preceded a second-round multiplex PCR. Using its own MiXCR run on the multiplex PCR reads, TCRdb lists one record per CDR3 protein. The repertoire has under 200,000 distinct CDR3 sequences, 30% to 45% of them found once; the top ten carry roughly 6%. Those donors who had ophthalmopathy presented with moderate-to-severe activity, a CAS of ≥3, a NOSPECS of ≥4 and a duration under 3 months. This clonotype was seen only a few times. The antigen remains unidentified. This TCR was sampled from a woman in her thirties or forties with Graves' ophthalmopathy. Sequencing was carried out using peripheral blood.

Here the CDR3 reads CASSTILAVSYEQYF. The CDR3 DNA reads as TGTGCCAGCAGTACCATCCTAGCGGTCTCCTACGAGCAGTACTTC. The gene calls are TRBV28 and TRBJ2-7, with 7 nucleotides matching TRBD2. V was pared by 5 bases and J by 0 bases, with 7 bases of the junction left unmatched. CDR3 size: 15 residues. In germline, CDR1 is MDHEN, CDR2 SYDVKM.